This TCR beta chain appears in the sequencing data of a study of T cell repertoires in cytomegalovirus infection. Using its own MiXCR run on the reads, TCRdb lists one record per CDR3 protein. Among around 800,000 distinct CDR3 sequences listed, approximately 32% were seen once. This clonotype was seen a few times. The antigen is undetermined. Trimming took off 3 bases at V and 0 bases at J, with 11 bases between the two ends. In germline, CDR1 is LGHNT, CDR2 FRNRAP. The CDR3 is made up of 16 amino acids. This receptor was identified in a human donor in good health (CMV status not recorded). Some clones in this sample may be carry-over from other donors' samples. Sequences were derived from cultured CD8+ T cells from PBMCs, sampled from culture after CMV antigen stimulation. The V call is TRBV12-5, the J call TRBJ2-2; D unclear. The DNA of the CDR3 is TGTGCTAGTGGTTTCGTAGGGTTCGCGAACACCGGGGAGCTGTTTTTT. It yields the protein CASGFVGFANTGELFF.